This TCR beta chain was captured by sequencing in a study of response to subunit inactivated influenza vaccine. About this clonotype itself: Its antigen is as yet unknown.

Findings and caveats of the study: The authors suggested that every seasonal influenza vaccination recruits few new T cells.

TCRdb recomputed calls from the RT-PCR reads with MiXCR, one row per CDR3 protein. This sample has 500,000 to 550,000 distinct CDR3 sequences; 6.5% to 8% occur once, and the top ten carry roughly 13%. V lost 5 bases to trimming and J lost 2 bases; unmatched junction nucleotides: 7. In germline, CDR1 is MNHNS, CDR2 SASEGT. The CDR3 is made up of 17 amino acids. Sample: PBMCs from blood, taken around 25 months after vaccination. The chain combines TRBV6-1 with TRBJ2-6, with 9 bases aligning to TRBD1. The sequence was collected from a man between 50 and 75 years old who received an inactivated influenza vaccine. The CDR3 spells CASSKPGQGTGANVLTF. Written as DNA, the CDR3 is TGTGCCAGCAGTAAGCCCGGACAGGGGACTGGGGCCAACGTCCTGACTTTC.